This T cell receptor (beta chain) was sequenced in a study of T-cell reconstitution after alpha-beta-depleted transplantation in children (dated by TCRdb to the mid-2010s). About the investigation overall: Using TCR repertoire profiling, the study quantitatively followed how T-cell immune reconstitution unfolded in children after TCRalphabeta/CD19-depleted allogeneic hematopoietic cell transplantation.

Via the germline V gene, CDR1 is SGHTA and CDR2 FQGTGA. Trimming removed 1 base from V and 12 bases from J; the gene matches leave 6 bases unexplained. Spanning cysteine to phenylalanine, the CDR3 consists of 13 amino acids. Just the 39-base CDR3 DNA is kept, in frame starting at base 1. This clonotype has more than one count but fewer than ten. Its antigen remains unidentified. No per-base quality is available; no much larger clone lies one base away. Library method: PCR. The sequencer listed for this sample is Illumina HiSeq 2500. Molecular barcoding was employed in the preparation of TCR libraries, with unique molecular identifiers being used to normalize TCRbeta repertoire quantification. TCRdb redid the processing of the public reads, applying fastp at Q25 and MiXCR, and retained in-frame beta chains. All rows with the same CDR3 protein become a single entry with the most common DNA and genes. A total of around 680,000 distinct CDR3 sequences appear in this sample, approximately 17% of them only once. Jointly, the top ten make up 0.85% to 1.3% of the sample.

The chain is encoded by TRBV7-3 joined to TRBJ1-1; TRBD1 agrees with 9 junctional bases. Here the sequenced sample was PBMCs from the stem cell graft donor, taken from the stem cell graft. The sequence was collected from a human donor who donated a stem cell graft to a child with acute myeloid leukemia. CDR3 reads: CASSLSVQGASFF. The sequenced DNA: TGTGCCAGCAGCTTAAGCGTACAGGGGGCATCTTTCTTT.